Following are 16 T cell receptor beta chains from one sample sequenced in a study of memory CD4+ T cells and cytomegalovirus serostatus. Single viable CD3+CD4+CD8-CD45RO+ cells were sorted as the memory CD4+ T cells. The repertoire was sequenced with immunoSEQ multiplex PCR; TCRdb's copy has only in-frame clones and lacks some. The profile shows roughly 50,000 clones, roughly 80% of them singletons. The sequencing sample was made of memory CD4+ T cells from blood. These receptor sequences come from an adult in good health and CMV-seronegative.

Judged by abundance, this clone is medium-sized. The chain combines TRBV27 with TRBJ1-1; D not certain. Between the trimmed V and J ends, which lost 2 bases and 8 bases, there was a span of 12 bases. The germline V gene has CDR1 MNHEY and CDR2 SMNVEV (reference sequence). The CDR3 sequence is 13 residues long. CDR3 nucleotide sequence: TGTGCCAGCAGTTTAAGACCAGGACGGGAAGCTTTCTTT. It codes for CASSLRPGREAFF.

V usage is TRBV4-2 and J usage is TRBJ2-3; D may be TRBD2 (5 bases). From germline, CDR1 is LGHNA and CDR2 YNFKEQ. The ends were cut back, 3 bases at V and 6 bases at J, with 10 bases in the middle. There are 13 residues in the CDR3. The CDR3 nucleotides read TGTGCCAGCAGCCAGGACTTCGCGGATACGCAGTATTTT. Translation: CASSQDFADTQYF.

This clone was observed a few times. J is TRBJ1-2 and V is TRBV6-1; 7 nucleotides match TRBD1. The ends lost 0 bases at V and 5 bases at J; junction bases unmatched: 6. This CDR3 region has 15 residues. Germline loops: CDR1 MNHNS, CDR2 SASEGT. CDR3 sequence reads: CASSEAQTRGYGYTF. The CDR3 nucleotides are TGTGCCAGCAGTGAAGCACAGACCAGGGGGTATGGCTACACCTTC.

The genes are TRBV15 and TRBJ2-3; D is tentatively TRBD1 or TRBD2 (6 bases each). Germline assignment: CDR1 LNHNV and CDR2 YYDKDF (reference sequence). This CDR3 contains 14 residues. With 3 bases removed from V and 4 bases from J, the gap between germline ends came to 11 bases. Here the CDR3 DNA reads TGTGCCACCAGCAGTCCCGGGGGCCCAGATACGCAGTATTTT. Translation: CATSSPGGPDTQYF. Together with reference TRBV15 and TRBJ2-3, the CDR3 gives the full variable domain: DAMVIQNPRYQVTQFGKPVTLSCSQTLNHNVMYWYQQKSSQAPKLLFHYYDKDFNNEADTPDNFQSRRPNTSFCFLDIRSPGLGDTAMYLCATSSPGGPDTQYFGPGTRLTVL.

CDR3 DNA: TGTGCCTGTGGCTCTGGGGCCAACGTCCTGACTTTC. Translation gives CACGSGANVLTF. This sequence joins TRBV7-9 and TRBJ2-6, with D unresolved. V lost 11 bases, J lost 0 bases, and 5 bases lay in between. The germline V gene has CDR1 SEHNR and CDR2 FQNEAQ (reference sequence). The length of the CDR3 is 12 residues.

V and J are TRBV7-7 and TRBJ2-2; 13 bases line up with TRBD2. The trim removed 5 bases at V and 4 bases at J, leaving 7 bases unmatched. The CDR3 loop spans 17 amino acids. Germline V gene data show CDR1 as SSHAT and CDR2 as FNYEAQ (reference sequence). Written as DNA, the CDR3 is TGTGCCAGCAGCCAGGGACTAGCGGGAAAGGGCACCGGGGAGCTGTTTTTT. Its protein is CASSQGLAGKGTGELFF.

The chain carries TRBV19 and TRBJ2-5; 7 bases align to TRBD1. The CDR3 covers 14 residues. Germline values: CDR1 LNHDA, CDR2 SQIVND (reference sequence). V lost 4 bases and J lost 5; bases outside the gene matches: 7. This CDR3 reads CASSTTGRRETQYF. The CDR3 region has the DNA TGTGCCAGTAGTACGACAGGGCGACGGGAGACCCAGTACTTC.

A few counts support this clone. The DNA of the CDR3 is TGTGCCAGCCGAACACAGACCTACGAGCAGTACTTC. Translation gives CASRTQTYEQYF. The genes are TRBV2 and TRBJ2-7; D not certain. V was trimmed by 8 bases and J by 2 bases, leaving 10 bases between them. The CDR3 totals 12 residues. Germline V gene lookup returns CDR1 SNHLY and CDR2 FYNNEI.

This sequence joins TRBV19 and TRBJ2-5, with D unclear. This CDR3 has 11 residues. Trimming left V 5 bases short and J 5 bases short, with 6 bases between. CDR1 and CDR2 from the germline V gene are LNHDA and SQIVND (reference sequence). CDR3 DNA sequence: TGTGCCAGTAGTCTGGGGGAGACCCAGTACTTC. Its translation: CASSLGETQYF. The whole variable domain, remainder taken from reference TRBV19 and TRBJ2-5, is DGGITQSPKYLFRKEGQNVTLSCEQNLNHDAMYWYRQDPGQGLRLIYYSQIVNDFQKGDIAEGYSVSREKKESFPLTVTSAQKNPTAFYLCASSLGETQYFGPGTRLLVL.

The chain recombines TRBV19 with TRBJ1-5, with D hard to call. The CDR3 runs to 16 residues. The germline V gene has CDR1 LNHDA and CDR2 SQIVND (reference sequence). V dropped 3 bases and J dropped 5 bases, with 17 bases sitting between them. Here the CDR3 DNA reads TGTGCCAGTAGTATGCTTCGGATAACCACCGATCAGCCCCAGCATTTT. It is translated as CASSMLRITTDQPQHF.

This clone is termed medium-sized. The chain combines TRBV14 with TRBJ1-2; no clear D gene. Trimming removed 2 bases at V and 8 bases at J, with 12 bases between. The CDR3 contains 13 residues. Germline CDR1 SGHDN, CDR2 FVKESK. The CDR3 bases are TGTGCCAGCAGCCAACAACCGGGGTCGGGCTACACCTTC. It is translated as CASSQQPGSGYTF.

The rearrangement joins TRBV5-6 to TRBJ2-7; D possibly corresponds to TRBD1 (6 bases). Germline CDR1 is SGHDT and CDR2 is YYEEEE. This CDR3 comprises 13 residues. V was shortened by 5 bases and J by 5 bases, with 14 bases between the two germline ends. The CDR3 region is CASSKPGGHEQYF. CDR3 DNA: TGTGCCAGCAGTAAGCCTGGGGGCCACGAGCAGTACTTC.

V usage is TRBV6-1 and J usage is TRBJ1-4; D is unresolved. This CDR3 region has 14 residues. The germline V and J ends were trimmed by 4 bases and 8 bases, with 14 bases remaining between them. Germline V gene lookup returns CDR1 MNHNS and CDR2 SASEGT. As DNA, the CDR3 is TGTGCCAGCAGTGTAGTCCTTACTGGGGAAAAACTGTTTTTT. This sequence encodes CASSVVLTGEKLFF.

This chain joins TRBV10-3 and TRBJ1-1; 9 nucleotides align to TRBD1. The V gene's germline CDR1 is ENHRY and CDR2 SYGVKD. V lost 3 bases and J lost 3; bases outside the gene matches: 8. This CDR3 region has 16 residues. The CDR3 DNA reads TGTGCCATCAGTGAAGGAACAGGGGGCCGGGACACTGAAGCTTTCTTT. Protein sequence: CAISEGTGGRDTEAFF.

This chain links TRBV7-2 with TRBJ2-7; D possibly corresponds to TRBD2 (5 bases). CDR3 length: 14 residues. The V gene lost 7 bases and the J gene lost 2 bases, with 15 bases spanning the gap. Per germline, CDR1 SGHTA and CDR2 FQGNSA. DNA for the CDR3: TGTGCCAGCACCAGCAACCGGGGAGCCTACGAGCAGTACTTC. Protein sequence: CASTSNRGAYEQYF.

The chain recombines TRBV2 with TRBJ2-3; 7 bases match TRBD1. V lost 10 bases, J lost 7 bases, and 8 bases stayed unmatched. CDR3 length equals 12 residues. Per the germline V gene, CDR1 is SNHLY and CDR2 is FYNNEI. The CDR3 DNA follows: TGTGCCAATATCCAGGGGGTGTATACGCAGTATTTT. Translated: CANIQGVYTQYF. The whole variable domain, filled in from reference TRBV2 and TRBJ2-3, reads EPEVTQTPSHQVTQMGQEVILRCVPISNHLYFYWYRQILGQKVEFLVSFYNNEISEKSEIFDDQFSVERPDGSNFTLKIRSTKLEDSAMYFCANIQGVYTQYFGPGTRLTVL.